These T cell receptor beta chains were read from a single sample in a study of blood T cell repertoires in COVID-19. The data were produced by immunoSEQ multiplex PCR, yet TCRdb's version contains in-frame clones alone and is incomplete. The sample shows about 350,000 clones, around 90% of them seen only once. Sequencing used peripheral blood. These receptors all come from a man aged 25-45 years with COVID-19, enrolled during active disease. Each CDR3 is given with its conserved first and last residue. A D gene is named only where the DNA matches it firmly. The size entry is marked missing in some rows and otherwise reads once, few, many or a size class.

D gene,J gene,clone size,V gene,CDR3 length,CDR3 DNA,CDR3 protein
TRBD1,TRBJ1-4,once,TRBV30,14,TGTGCCTGGAGCCCGGGACAGTATAATGAAAAACTGTTTTTT,CAWSPGQYNEKLFF
TRBD2,TRBJ2-5,once,TRBV7-2,17,TGTGCCAGCAGCTTAGACCTAGCGGGAGGGCCGGGGGAGACCCAGTACTTC,CASSLDLAGGPGETQYF
TRBD1,TRBJ1-2,NA,TRBV5-6,13,TGTGCCAGCAGCTTGGAAGGGACAGGGTCCTACACCTTC,CASSLEGTGSYTF
TRBD2,TRBJ2-7,NA,TRBV5-1,16,TGCGCCAGCAGCTTGGGGACTAGCGGGAGGGTCTACGAGCAGTACTTC,CASSLGTSGRVYEQYF
TRBD2,TRBJ2-7,NA,TRBV7-2,15,TGTGCCAGCAGCCCTCCGGGACTAAAGGCCTACGAGCAGTACTTC,CASSPPGLKAYEQYF
TRBD1,TRBJ1-1,NA,TRBV19,17,TGTGCCAGTAGGTTTCTGAGCGGGACAGGGAGAAACACTGAAGCTTTCTTT,CASRFLSGTGRNTEAFF
TRBD1,TRBJ2-1,NA,TRBV25-1,12,TGTGCCAGCACTACAGGGGTCAATGAGCAGTTCTTC,CASTTGVNEQFF
NA,TRBJ2-5,NA,TRBV7-2,13,TGTGCCAGCAGCGAGACCAGGGGAGTGACCCAGTACTTC,CASSETRGVTQYF
NA,TRBJ2-6,NA,TRBV7-3,17,TGTGCCAGCAGCTTAATGGGGTCCGGGGCTGGGGCCAACGTCCTGACTTTC,CASSLMGSGAGANVLTF
TRBD2,TRBJ2-1,NA,TRBV28,16,TGTGCCAGCAGCTTAACTAGCGGGAGGCGTTACAATGAGCAGTTCTTC,CASSLTSGRRYNEQFF
NA,TRBJ2-7,NA,TRBV30,12,TGTGCCTGGAGTGGGACAGCCTACGAGCAGTACTTC,CAWSGTAYEQYF
NA,TRBJ1-3,NA,TRBV7-2,12,TGTGCCAGCAGCCCTAGTGGAAACACCATATATTTT,CASSPSGNTIYF
NA,TRBJ1-2,NA,TRBV12-3/TRBV12-4,13,TGTGCCAGCAGTCCACAGACTAACTATGGCTACACCTTC,CASSPQTNYGYTF
TRBD2,TRBJ2-7,NA,TRBV11-2,15,TGTGCCAGCAGCTCGCTTTCCGGGGGGGGCAACGAGCAGTACTTC,CASSSLSGGGNEQYF
TRBD1,TRBJ2-2,NA,TRBV3-1/TRBV3-2,15,TGTGCCAGCAGCCGGTGGGACAGGACAACCGGGGAGCTGTTTTTT,CASSRWDRTTGELFF
NA,TRBJ2-7,NA,TRBV4-3,16,TGCGCCAGCAGCCAAGGGAGTGCGGGTCTAAGGGACGAGCAGTACTTC,CASSQGSAGLRDEQYF
NA,TRBJ1-3,NA,TRBV7-2,17,TGTGCCAGCAGCTTAGAAGCGTCGGGGTACATCCGAAACACCATATATTTT,CASSLEASGYIRNTIYF
TRBD2,TRBJ2-7,NA,TRBV7-6,15,TGTGCCAGCAGCTTACAAGCGGGGGGGCCTTGGGAGCAGTACTTC,CASSLQAGGPWEQYF
TRBD1,TRBJ2-7,once,TRBV25-1,12,TGTGCCAGCGGATGGACAGGGTACGAGCAGTACTTC,CASGWTGYEQYF
TRBD2,TRBJ2-3,NA,TRBV7-8,16,TGTGCCAGCAGCCCACTGCCGGGACTAGGGAGAGATACGCAGTATTTT,CASSPLPGLGRDTQYF
TRBD1,TRBJ2-1,once,TRBV24-1,17,TGTGCCACCAGTGAGGATAGGGACAGGGGGATATACGATGAGCAGTTCTTC,CATSEDRDRGIYDEQFF
TRBD1,TRBJ2-7,NA,TRBV5-1,18,TGCGCCAGCAGCTTAAACCCACCTCGGACAGGGGGGAAGGCCGAGCAGTACTTC,CASSLNPPRTGGKAEQYF
NA,TRBJ1-2,NA,TRBV7-9,14,TGTGCCAGCAGCTTAGTTCCGGGAGGCTATGGCTACACCTTC,CASSLVPGGYGYTF
NA,TRBJ2-2,NA,TRBV19,16,TGTGCCAGTAGCTCCGGGACACGTACGAACACCGGGGAGCTGTTTTTT,CASSSGTRTNTGELFF
NA,TRBJ2-1,NA,TRBV7-8,16,TGTGCCAGCAGCTTAAAAGGAGTACATCAATTCGATGAGCAGTTCTTC,CASSLKGVHQFDEQFF
NA,TRBJ2-7,NA,TRBV18,13,TGTGCCAGCTCACGACGGGACTCCACTTGGCAGTACTTC,CASSRRDSTWQYF
TRBD1,TRBJ2-3,NA,TRBV27,16,TGTGCCAGCAGTCGGGGACAGACCCCTAGCACAGATACGCAGTATTTT,CASSRGQTPSTDTQYF
NA,TRBJ1-5,NA,TRBV19,16,TGTGCCAGTAGCTATCAGGGCCCATGGAGCAATCAGCCCCAGCATTTT,CASSYQGPWSNQPQHF
NA,TRBJ1-1,NA,TRBV24-1,13,TGTGCCACGAAGGGCGGGGTGAACACTGAAGCTTTCTTT,CATKGGVNTEAFF
TRBD1,TRBJ1-2,NA,TRBV7-2,14,TGTGCCAGCAGCGGCAGGACAGGGGGTGGTGGCTACACCTTC,CASSGRTGGGGYTF
NA,TRBJ2-2,few,TRBV28,16,TGTGCCAGCAGTTTCTCGGCCCGGGAGAACACCGGGGAGCTGTTTTTT,CASSFSARENTGELFF
TRBD1,TRBJ1-4,NA,TRBV19,15,TGTGCCAGTAGATGGACGGCAGGGGGCCGGGAAAAACTGTTTTTT,CASRWTAGGREKLFF
TRBD1,TRBJ2-7,NA,TRBV7-2,14,TGTGCCAGCAGCTCGGACAGGGGGCTCGACGAGCAGTACTTC,CASSSDRGLDEQYF
NA,TRBJ1-3,NA,TRBV4-2,18,TGTGCCAGCAGCCAAGAGCAGGGTCTTATAGACGGTGGAAACACCATATATTTT,CASSQEQGLIDGGNTIYF
TRBD2,TRBJ2-1,NA,TRBV3-1/TRBV3-2,17,TGTGCCAGCAGCCAAGAAGTGCCTAGCGGCTTCGTCAATGAGCAGTTCTTC,CASSQEVPSGFVNEQFF
NA,TRBJ2-5,NA,TRBV18,13,TGTGCCAGCTCACTCCGGACAGAAGAGACCCAGTACTTC,CASSLRTEETQYF
TRBD1,TRBJ2-7,NA,TRBV5-1,15,TGCGCCAGCGGCCCCCAGGGACAGGCGCCCTACGAGCAGTACTTC,CASGPQGQAPYEQYF
NA,TRBJ1-1,NA,TRBV7-9,14,TGTGCCAGCAGCCCAGGGCGGGGAAACACTGAAGCTTTCTTT,CASSPGRGNTEAFF
TRBD1,TRBJ1-2,NA,TRBV7-2,16,TGTGCCAGCAGCCTAACGCTCACAGGGGGCTCCTCTGGCTACACCTTC,CASSLTLTGGSSGYTF
TRBD1,TRBJ2-5,NA,TRBV6-2/TRBV6-3,19,TGTGCCAGCAGTTACTCTTTGGGGTCACAGGGGTCTCTCGCGGAGACCCAGTACTTC,CASSYSLGSQGSLAETQYF
NA,TRBJ2-5,NA,TRBV30,16,TGTGCCTGGAGTGTACCCGGGACTCGTTCTTCGGAGACCCAGTACTTC,CAWSVPGTRSSETQYF
TRBD1,TRBJ2-1,once,TRBV2,14,TGTGCCAGCAGTTTAGGACAGGGGCCCGATGAGCAGTTCTTC,CASSLGQGPDEQFF
NA,TRBJ1-5,NA,TRBV19,13,TGTGCCAGTACCCCATCGGGTAATCAGCCCCAGCATTTT,CASTPSGNQPQHF
NA,TRBJ1-2,NA,TRBV14,13,TGTGCCAGCAGCCCCCGGACAAGCTATGGCTACACCTTC,CASSPRTSYGYTF
TRBD2,TRBJ2-1,NA,TRBV7-2,15,TGTGCCAGCAGCACCACTAGCGGGAGGTGGGGTGAGCAGTTCTTC,CASSTTSGRWGEQFF
TRBD1,TRBJ1-2,NA,TRBV6-2/TRBV6-3,13,TGTGCCAGCAGCGGGACAGGGAACTATGGCTACACCTTC,CASSGTGNYGYTF